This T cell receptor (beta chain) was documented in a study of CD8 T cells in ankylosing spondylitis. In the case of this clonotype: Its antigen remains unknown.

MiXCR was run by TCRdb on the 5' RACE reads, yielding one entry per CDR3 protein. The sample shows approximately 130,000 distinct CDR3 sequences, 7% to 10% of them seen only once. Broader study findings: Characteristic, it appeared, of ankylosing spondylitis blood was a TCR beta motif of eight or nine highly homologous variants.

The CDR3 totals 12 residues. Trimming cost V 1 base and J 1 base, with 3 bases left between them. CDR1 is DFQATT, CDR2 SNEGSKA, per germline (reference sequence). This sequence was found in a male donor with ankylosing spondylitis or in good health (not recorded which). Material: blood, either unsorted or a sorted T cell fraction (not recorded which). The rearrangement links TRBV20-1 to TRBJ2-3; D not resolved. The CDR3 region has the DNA TGCAGTGCTAGAGTCGGCACAGATACGCAGTATTTT. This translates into CSARVGTDTQYF.